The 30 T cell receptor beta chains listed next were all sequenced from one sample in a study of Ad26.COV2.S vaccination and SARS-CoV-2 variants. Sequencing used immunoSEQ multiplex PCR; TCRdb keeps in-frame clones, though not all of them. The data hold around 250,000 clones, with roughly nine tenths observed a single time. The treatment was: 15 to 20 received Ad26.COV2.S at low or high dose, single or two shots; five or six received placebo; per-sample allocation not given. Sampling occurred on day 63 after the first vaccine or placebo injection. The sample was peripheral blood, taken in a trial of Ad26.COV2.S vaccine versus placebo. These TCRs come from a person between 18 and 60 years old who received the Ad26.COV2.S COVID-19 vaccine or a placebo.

This CDR3 is CASSTTGSLDGYTF. CDR3 DNA sequence: TGTGCCAGCAGTACGACAGGCTCCCTGGATGGCTACACCTTC. This sequence joins TRBV2 and TRBJ1-2; D is possibly TRBD1 (6 bases). The CDR3 is 14 amino acids. V was clipped by 5 bases and J by 6 bases, with 16 bases between them. Germline loops: CDR1 SNHLY, CDR2 FYNNEI.

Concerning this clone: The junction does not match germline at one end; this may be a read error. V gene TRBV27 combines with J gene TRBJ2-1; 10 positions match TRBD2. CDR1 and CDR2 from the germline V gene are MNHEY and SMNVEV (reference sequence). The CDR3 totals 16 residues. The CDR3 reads CASSLLVSGGYNEQFF. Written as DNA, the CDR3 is TGTGCCAGTAGTTTACTAGTTAGCGGGGGGTACAATGAGCAGTTCTTC.

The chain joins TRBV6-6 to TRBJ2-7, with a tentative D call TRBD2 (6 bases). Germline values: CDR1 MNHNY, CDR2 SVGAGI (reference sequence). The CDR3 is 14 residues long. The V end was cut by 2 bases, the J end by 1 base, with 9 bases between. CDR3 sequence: CASSYDGLSYEQYF. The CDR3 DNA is TGTGCCAGCAGTTACGATGGACTATCCTACGAGCAGTACTTC.

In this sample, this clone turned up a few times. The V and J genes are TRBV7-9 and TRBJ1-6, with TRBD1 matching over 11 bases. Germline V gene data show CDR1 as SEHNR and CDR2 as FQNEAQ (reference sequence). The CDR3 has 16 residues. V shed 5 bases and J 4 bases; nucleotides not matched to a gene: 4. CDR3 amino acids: CASSRGTGGYNSPLHF. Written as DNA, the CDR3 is TGTGCCAGCAGCCGCGGGACAGGGGGTTATAATTCACCCCTCCACTTT. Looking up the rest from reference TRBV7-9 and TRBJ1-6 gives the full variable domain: DTGVSQNPRHKITKRGQNVTFRCDPISEHNRLYWYRQTLGQGPEFLTYFQNEAQLEKSRLLSDRFSAERPKGSFSTLEIQRTEQGDSAMYLCASSRGTGGYNSPLHFGNGTRLTVT.

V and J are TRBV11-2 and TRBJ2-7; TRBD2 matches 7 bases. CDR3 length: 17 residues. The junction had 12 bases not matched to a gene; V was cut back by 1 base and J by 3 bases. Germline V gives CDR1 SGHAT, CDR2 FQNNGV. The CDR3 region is CASSLGSSGRVSYEQYV. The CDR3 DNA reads TGTGCCAGCAGCTTAGGATCGTCAGGGAGGGTCAGCTACGAGCAGTACGTC.

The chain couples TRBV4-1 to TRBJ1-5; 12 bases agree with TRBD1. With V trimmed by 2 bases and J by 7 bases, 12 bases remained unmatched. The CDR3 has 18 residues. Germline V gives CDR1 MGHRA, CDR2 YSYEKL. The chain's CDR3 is CASSQHEGTGGAEQPQHF. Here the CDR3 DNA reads TGCGCCAGCAGCCAACATGAGGGGACAGGGGGCGCCGAGCAGCCCCAGCATTTT.

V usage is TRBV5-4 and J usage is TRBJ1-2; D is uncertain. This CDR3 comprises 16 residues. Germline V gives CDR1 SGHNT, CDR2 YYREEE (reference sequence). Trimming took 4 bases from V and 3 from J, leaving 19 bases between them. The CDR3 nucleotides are TGTGCCAGCAGCCGTGGCGACGGTCGTCCCGACTATGGCTACACCTTC. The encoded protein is CASSRGDGRPDYGYTF.

CDR3 sequence (DNA): TGTGCCAGCAACCGGAGGGCCGGGGGAAATGAGCAGTTCTTC. Its protein is CASNRRAGGNEQFF. The chain carries TRBV2 and TRBJ2-1, with D perhaps matching TRBD2 (6 bases). Trimming took off 7 bases at V and 7 bases at J, with 17 bases between the two ends. The CDR3 length is 14 residues. Germline V gives CDR1 SNHLY, CDR2 FYNNEI.

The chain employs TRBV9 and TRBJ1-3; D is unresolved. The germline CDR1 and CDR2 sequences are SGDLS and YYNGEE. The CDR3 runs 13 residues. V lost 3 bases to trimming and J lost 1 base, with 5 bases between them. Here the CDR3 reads CASSGGSGNTIYF. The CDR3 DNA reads TGTGCCAGCAGCGGGGGTTCTGGAAACACCATATATTTT.

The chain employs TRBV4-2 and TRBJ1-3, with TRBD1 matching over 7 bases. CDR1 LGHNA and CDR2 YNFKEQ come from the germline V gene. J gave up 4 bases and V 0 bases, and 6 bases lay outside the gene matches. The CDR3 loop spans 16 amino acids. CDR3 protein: CASSQEGTVSGNTIYF. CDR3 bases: TGTGCCAGCAGCCAAGAGGGGACAGTTTCCGGAAACACCATATATTTT.

The CDR3 DNA sequence: TGTGCCAGCAGCTTAGCGGGGATAGGAGTGACAGATACGCAGTATTTT. It yields the protein CASSLAGIGVTDTQYF. This chain uses TRBV11-1 with TRBJ2-3; D gene uncertain. V gave up 0 bases and J gave up 3 bases, with 13 bases separating them. The length of the CDR3 is 16 residues. Germline CDR1 and CDR2: SGHAT and FQDESV (reference sequence).

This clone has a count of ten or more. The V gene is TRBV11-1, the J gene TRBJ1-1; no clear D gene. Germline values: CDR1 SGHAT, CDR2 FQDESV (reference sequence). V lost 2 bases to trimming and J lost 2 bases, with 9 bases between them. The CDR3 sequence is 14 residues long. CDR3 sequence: CASSLRQRNTEAFF. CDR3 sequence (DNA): TGTGCCAGCAGCTTAAGGCAGCGAAACACTGAAGCTTTCTTT. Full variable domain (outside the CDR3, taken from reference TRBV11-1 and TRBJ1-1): EAEVAQSPRYKITEKSQAVAFWCDPISGHATLYWYRQILGQGPELLVQFQDESVVDDSQLPKDRFSAERLKGVDSTLKIQPAELGDSAMYLCASSLRQRNTEAFFGQGTRLTVV.

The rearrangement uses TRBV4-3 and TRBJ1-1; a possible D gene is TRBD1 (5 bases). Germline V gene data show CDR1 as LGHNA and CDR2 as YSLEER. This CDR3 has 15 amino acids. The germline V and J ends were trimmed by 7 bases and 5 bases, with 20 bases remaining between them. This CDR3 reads CASTRGRGVGTEAFF. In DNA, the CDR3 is TGCGCCAGCACTCGCGGGAGGGGAGTTGGAACTGAAGCTTTCTTT.

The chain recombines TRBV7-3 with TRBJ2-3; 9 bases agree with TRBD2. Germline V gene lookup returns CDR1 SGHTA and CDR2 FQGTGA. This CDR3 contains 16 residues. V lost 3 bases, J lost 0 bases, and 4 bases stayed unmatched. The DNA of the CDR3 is TGTGCCAGCAGCTTTTCAGCGGGAGGCAGCACAGATACGCAGTATTTT. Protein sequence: CASSFSAGGSTDTQYF.

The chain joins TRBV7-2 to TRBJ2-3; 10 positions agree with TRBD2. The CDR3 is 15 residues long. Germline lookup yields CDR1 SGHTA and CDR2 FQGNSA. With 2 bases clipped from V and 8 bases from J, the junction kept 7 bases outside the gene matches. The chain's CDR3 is CASSLYIAGGATQYF. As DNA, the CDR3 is TGTGCCAGCAGCTTATATATAGCGGGGGGAGCTACGCAGTATTTT.

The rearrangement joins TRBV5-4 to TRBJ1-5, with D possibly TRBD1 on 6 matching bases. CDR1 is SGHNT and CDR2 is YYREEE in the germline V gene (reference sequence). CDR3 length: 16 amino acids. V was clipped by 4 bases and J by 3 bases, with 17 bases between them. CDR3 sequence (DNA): TGTGCCAGCAGCAGGGGGACCCCAGGAGACAATCAGCCCCAGCATTTT. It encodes CASSRGTPGDNQPQHF.

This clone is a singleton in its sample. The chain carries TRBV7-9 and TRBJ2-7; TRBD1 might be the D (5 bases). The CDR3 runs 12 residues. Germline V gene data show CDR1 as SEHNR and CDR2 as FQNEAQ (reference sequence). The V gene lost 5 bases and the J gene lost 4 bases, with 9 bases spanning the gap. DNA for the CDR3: TGTGCCAGCAGCCAAAGGGGTTACGAGCAGTACTTC. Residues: CASSQRGYEQYF.

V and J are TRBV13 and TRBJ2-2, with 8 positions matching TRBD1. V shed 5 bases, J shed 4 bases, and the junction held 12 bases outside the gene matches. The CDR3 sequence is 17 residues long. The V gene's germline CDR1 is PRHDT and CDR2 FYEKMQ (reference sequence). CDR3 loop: CASSQTAGGKITGELFF. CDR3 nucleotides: TGTGCCAGCAGCCAAACTGCAGGGGGCAAGATCACCGGGGAGCTGTTTTTT. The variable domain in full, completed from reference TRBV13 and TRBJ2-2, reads AAGVIQSPRHLIKEKRETATLKCYPIPRHDTVYWYQQGPGQDPQFLISFYEKMQSDKGSIPDRFSAQQFSDYHSELNMSSLELGDSALYFCASSQTAGGKITGELFFGEGSRLTVL.

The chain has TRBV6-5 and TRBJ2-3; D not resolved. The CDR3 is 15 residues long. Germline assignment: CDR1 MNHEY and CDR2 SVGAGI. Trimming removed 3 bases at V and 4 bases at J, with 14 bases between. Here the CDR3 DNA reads TGTGCCAGCAGTTATGGTGTGGGTTTATCAGATACGCAGTATTTT. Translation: CASSYGVGLSDTQYF.

The CDR3 is CASSQDEERIAKNIQYF. CDR3 coding DNA: TGTGCCAGCAGCCAAGATGAGGAAAGGATAGCCAAAAACATTCAGTACTTC. The rearrangement uses TRBV4-2 and TRBJ2-4; D not certain. From germline, CDR1 is LGHNA and CDR2 YNFKEQ. CDR3 length: 17 amino acids. V dropped 0 bases and J dropped 0 bases, with 12 bases sitting between them.

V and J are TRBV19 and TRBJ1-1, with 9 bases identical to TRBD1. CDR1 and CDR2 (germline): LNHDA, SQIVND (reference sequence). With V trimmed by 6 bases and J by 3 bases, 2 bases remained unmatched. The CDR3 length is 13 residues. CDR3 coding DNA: TGTGCCAGTAGACGGGACAGGGACACTGAAGCTTTCTTT. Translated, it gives CASRRDRDTEAFF.

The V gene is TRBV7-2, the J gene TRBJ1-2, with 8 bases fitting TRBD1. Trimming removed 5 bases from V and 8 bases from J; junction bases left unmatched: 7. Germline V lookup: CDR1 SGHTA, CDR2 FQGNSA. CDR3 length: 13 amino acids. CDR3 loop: CASSPGGAKGYTF. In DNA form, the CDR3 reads TGTGCCAGCAGCCCAGGGGGCGCGAAAGGCTACACCTTC.

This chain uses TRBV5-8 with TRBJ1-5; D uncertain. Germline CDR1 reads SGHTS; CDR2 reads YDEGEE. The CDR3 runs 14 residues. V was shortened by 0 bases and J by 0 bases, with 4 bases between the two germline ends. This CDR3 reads CASSLVRSNQPQHF. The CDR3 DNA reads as TGTGCCAGCAGCTTGGTCCGTAGCAATCAGCCCCAGCATTTT.

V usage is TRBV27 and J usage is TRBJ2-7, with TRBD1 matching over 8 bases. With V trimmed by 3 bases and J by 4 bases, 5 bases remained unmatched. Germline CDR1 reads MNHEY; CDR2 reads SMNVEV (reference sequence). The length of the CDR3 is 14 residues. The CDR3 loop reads CASSLTGVLYEQYF. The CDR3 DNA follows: TGTGCCAGCAGTTTGACAGGGGTGCTTTACGAGCAGTACTTC.

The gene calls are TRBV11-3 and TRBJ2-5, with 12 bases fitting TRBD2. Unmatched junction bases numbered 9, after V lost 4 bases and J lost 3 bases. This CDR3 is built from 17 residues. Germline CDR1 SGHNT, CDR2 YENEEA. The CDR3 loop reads CASSSGRLAGVKETQYF. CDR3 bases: TGTGCCAGCAGCTCAGGACGACTAGCGGGGGTCAAAGAGACCCAGTACTTC.

The CDR3 sequence: CASSLATQGSYNEQFF. CDR3 coding DNA: TGTGCCAGCAGCTTAGCAACACAGGGATCCTACAATGAGCAGTTCTTC. V usage is TRBV7-8 and J usage is TRBJ2-1; TRBD1 is a possible D gene (6 bases). CDR1 and CDR2 from the germline V gene are SGHVS and FQNEAQ. The CDR3 length is 16 residues. The V gene lost 0 bases and the J gene lost 1 base, with 10 bases spanning the gap.

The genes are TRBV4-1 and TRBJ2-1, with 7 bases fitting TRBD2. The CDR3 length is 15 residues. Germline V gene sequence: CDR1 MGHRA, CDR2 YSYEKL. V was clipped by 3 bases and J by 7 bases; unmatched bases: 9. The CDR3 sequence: CASSQGSGKVNEQFF. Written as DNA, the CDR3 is TGCGCCAGCAGCCAGGGCAGCGGGAAGGTTAATGAGCAGTTCTTC.

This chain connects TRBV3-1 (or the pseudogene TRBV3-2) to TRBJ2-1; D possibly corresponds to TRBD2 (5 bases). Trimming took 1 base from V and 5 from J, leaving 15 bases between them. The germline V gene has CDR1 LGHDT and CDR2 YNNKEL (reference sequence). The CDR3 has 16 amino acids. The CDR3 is CASSQVVANYNNEQFF. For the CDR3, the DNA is TGTGCCAGCAGCCAAGTGGTAGCGAACTACAACAATGAGCAGTTCTTC.

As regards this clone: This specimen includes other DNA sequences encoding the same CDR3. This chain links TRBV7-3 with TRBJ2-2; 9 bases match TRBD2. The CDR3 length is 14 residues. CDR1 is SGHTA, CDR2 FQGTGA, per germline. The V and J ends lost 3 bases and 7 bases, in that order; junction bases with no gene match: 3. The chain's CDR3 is CASSLTSGGGELFF. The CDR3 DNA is TGTGCCAGCAGCTTGACTAGCGGCGGCGGGGAGCTGTTTTTT.

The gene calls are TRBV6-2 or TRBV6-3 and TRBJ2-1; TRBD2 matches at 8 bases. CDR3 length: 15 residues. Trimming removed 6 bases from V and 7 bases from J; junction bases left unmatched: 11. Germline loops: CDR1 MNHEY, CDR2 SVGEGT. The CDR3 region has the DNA TGTGCCAGCAGCCTAGGACTAGCCGCTGGGAATGAGCAGTTCTTC. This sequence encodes CASSLGLAAGNEQFF.